The source of this T cell receptor beta chain is a study of T cells in Graves' hyperthyroidism and ophthalmopathy. On the study more broadly: Before treatment of any kind, peripheral blood was taken at initial diagnosis. Study-wide points: Ophthalmopathy could be told apart from stable hyperthyroidism with a 13 V-J model. Blood also showed most of the thyroid clonotypes that were expanded above 0.001.

The blood was taken when hyperthyroidism was first diagnosed, before any ophthalmopathy symptoms showed up. CDR3 length equals 15 residues. V lost 6 bases to trimming and J lost 2 bases; unmatched junction nucleotides: 8. On this clonotype itself: Antigen specificity is unknown.

TCR beta CDR3 regions were amplified from RNA. The HTBI set primed first-round TCR CDR3 RT-PCR. TCRdb ran MiXCR on the multiplex PCR reads and lists one entry per CDR3 protein. The sample lists under 350,000 distinct CDR3 sequences; less than 30% were seen once. V is TRBV12-3 or TRBV12-4 and J is TRBJ2-5; TRBD2 matches 8 bases. Source material: blood. This receptor was taken from a man between 35 and 55 years old with Graves' hyperthyroidism that later progressed to Graves' ophthalmopathy. CDR3 DNA sequence: TGTGCCAGCAGGAGCGGGAGTGGATATCAAGAGACCCAGTACTTC. Protein sequence: CASRSGSGYQETQYF.